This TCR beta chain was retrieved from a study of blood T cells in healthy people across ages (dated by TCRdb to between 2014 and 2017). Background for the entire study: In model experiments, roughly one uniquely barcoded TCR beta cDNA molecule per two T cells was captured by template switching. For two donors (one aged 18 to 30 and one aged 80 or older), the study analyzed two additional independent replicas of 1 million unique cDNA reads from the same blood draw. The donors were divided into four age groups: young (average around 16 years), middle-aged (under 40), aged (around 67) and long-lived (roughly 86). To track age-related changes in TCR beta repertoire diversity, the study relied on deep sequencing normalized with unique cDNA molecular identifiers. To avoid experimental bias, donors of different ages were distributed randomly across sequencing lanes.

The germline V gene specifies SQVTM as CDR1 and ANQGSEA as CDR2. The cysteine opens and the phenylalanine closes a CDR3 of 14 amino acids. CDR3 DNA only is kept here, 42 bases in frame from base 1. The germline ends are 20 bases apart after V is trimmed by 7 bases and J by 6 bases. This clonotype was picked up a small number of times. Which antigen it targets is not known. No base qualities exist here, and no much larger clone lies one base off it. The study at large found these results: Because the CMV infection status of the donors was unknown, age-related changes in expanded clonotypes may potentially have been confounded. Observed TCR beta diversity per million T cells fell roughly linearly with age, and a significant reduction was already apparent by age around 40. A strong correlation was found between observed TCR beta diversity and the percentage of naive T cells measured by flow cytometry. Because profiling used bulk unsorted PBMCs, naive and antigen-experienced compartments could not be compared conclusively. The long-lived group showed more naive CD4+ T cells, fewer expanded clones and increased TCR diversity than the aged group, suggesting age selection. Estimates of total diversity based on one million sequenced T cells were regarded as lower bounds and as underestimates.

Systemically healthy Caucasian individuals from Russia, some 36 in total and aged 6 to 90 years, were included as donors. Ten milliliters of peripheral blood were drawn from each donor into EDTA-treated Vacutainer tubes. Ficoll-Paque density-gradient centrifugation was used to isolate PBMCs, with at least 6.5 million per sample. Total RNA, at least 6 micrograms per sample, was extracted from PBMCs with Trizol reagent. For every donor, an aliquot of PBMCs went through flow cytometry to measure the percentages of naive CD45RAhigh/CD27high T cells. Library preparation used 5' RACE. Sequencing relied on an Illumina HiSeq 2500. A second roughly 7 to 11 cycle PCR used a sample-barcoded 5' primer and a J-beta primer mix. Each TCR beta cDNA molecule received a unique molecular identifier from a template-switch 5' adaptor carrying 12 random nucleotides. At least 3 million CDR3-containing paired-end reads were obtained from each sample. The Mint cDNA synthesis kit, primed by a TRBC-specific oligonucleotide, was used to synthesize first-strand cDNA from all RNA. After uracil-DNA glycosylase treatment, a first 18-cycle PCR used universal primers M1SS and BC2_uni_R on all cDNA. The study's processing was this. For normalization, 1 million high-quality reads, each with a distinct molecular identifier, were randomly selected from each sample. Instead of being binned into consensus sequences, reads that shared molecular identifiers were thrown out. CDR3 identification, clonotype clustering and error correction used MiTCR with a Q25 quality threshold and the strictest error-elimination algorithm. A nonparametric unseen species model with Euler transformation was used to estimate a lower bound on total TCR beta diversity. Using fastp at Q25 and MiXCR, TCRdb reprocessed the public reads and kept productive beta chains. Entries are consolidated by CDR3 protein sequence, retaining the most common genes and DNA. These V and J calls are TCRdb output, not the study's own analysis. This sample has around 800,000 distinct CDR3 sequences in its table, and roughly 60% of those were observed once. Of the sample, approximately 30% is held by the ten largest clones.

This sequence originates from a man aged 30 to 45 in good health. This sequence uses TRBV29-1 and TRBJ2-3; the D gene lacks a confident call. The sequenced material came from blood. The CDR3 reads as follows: CSGSSGQIGDTQYF. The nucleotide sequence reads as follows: TGCAGCGGGAGCTCCGGGCAGATAGGTGATACGCAGTATTTT.